Given below is one T cell receptor beta chain in context. These data originate in a study of blood T cell repertoires in COVID-19. Study at large: Italy, Spain and the United States were the sources of the convalescent and acute COVID-19 samples. PBMCs, B-cell-depleted T cells, or T cells were the source of the cDNA or gDNA that made up the material.

Original methodology: From reference gene primer amplification, estimates of nucleated cell counts were derived. Assay used: immunoSEQ multiplex PCR; TCRdb lists only in-frame clones, some missing. Clone size and V and J calls were adopted from that table, with D and trimming inferred from the DNA. The sample shows some 180,000 clones, 60% to 85% of them seen only once. Trimming removed 5 bases from V and 6 bases from J, with 14 bases in between. Germline lookup yields CDR1 SGHTA and CDR2 FQGNSA. CDR3 size: 14 residues. The material sequenced was peripheral blood. V gene TRBV7-2 combines with J gene TRBJ2-1, with D possibly being TRBD2 (7 bases). The sequence was collected from a woman aged 45-59 years with active or convalescent COVID-19. CDR3 bases: TGTGCCAGCAGCACCCCGGGGGGCCGCAATGAGCAGTTCTTC. Protein: CASSTPGGRNEQFF.